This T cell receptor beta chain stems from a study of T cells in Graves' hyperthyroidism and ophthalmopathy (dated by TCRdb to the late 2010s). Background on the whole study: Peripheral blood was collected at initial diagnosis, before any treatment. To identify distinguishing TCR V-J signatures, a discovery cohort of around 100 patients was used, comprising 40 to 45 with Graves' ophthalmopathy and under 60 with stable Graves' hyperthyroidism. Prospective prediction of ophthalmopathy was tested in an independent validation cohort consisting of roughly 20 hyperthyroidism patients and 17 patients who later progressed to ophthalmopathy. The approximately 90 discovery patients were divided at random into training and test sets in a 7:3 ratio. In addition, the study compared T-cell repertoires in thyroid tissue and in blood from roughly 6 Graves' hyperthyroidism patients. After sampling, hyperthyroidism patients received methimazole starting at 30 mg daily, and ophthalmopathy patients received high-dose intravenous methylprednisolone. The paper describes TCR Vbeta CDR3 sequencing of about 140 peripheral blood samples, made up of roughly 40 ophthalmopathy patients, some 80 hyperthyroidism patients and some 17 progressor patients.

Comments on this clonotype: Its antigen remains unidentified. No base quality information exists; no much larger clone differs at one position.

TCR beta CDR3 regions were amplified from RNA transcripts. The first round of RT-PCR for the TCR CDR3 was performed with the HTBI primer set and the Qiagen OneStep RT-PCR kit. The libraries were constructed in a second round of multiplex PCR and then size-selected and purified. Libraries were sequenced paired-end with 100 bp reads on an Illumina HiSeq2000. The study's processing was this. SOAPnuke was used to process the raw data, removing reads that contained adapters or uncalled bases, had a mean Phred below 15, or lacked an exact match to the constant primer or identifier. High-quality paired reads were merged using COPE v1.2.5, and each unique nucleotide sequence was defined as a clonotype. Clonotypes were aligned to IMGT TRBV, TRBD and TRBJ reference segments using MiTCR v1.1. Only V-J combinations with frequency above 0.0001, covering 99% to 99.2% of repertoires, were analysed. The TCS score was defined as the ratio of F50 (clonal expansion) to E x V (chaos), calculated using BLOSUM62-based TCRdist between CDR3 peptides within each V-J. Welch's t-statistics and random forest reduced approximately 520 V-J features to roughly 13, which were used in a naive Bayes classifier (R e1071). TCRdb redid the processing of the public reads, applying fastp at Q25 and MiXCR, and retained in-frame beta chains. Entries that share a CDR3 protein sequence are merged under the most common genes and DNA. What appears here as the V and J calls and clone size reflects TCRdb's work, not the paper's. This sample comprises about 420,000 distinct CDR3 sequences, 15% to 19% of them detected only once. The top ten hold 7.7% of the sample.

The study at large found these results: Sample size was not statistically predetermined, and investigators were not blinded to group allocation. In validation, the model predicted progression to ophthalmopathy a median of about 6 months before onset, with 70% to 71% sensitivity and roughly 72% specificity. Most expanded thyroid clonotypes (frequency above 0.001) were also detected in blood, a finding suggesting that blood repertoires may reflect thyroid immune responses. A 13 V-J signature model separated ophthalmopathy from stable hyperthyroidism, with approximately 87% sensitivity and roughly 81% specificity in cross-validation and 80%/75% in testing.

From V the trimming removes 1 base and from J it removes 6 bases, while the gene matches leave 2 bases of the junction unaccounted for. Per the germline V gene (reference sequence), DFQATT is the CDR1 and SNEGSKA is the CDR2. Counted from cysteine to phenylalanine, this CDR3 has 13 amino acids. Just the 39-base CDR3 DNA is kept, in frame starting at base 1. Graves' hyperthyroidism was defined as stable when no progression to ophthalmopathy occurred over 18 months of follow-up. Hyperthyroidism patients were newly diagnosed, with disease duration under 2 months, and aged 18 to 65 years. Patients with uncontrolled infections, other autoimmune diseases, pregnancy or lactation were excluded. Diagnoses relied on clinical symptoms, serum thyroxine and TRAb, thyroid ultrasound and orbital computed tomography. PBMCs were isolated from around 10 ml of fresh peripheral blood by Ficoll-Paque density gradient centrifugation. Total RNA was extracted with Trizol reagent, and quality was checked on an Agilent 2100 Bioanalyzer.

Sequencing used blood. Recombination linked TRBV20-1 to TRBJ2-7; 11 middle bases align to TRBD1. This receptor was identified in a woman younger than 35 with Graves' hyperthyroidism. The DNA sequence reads TGCAGTGCTAGAGCCGGGACAGGGGGCGAGCAGTACTTC. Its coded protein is CSARAGTGGEQYF.